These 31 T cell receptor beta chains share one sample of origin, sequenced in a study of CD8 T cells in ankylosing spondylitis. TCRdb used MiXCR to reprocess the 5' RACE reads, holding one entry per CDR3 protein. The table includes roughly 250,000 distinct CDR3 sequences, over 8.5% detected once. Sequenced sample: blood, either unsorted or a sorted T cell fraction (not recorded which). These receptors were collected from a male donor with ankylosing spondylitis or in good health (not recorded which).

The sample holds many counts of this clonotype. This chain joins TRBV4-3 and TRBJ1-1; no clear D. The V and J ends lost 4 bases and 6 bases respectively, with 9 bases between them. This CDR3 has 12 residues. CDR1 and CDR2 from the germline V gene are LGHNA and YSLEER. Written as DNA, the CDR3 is TGCGCCAGCAGCCCCTCGGGCGCTGAAGCTTTCTTT. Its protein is CASSPSGAEAFF.

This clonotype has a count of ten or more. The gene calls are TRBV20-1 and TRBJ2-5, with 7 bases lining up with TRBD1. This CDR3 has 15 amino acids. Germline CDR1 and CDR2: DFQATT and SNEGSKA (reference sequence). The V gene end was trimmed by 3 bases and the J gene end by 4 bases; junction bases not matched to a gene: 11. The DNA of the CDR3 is TGCAGTGCTAGTGGGGCCTTCCGACAGGGAGAGACCCAGTACTTC. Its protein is CSASGAFRQGETQYF.

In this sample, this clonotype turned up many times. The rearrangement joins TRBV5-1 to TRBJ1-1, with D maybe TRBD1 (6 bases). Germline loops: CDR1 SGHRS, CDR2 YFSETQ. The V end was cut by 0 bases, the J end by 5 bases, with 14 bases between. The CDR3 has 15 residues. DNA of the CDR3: TGCGCCAGCAGCTTGGAATCGGCAGGGGCGACTGAAGCTTTCTTT. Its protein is CASSLESAGATEAFF.

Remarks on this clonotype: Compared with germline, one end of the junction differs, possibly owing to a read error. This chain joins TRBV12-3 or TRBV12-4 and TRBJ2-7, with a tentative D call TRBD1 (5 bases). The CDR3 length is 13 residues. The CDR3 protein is CARSLDPGFEQYF. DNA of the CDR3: TGTGCCAGAAGTTTAGACCCAGGGTTCGAGCAGTACTTC.

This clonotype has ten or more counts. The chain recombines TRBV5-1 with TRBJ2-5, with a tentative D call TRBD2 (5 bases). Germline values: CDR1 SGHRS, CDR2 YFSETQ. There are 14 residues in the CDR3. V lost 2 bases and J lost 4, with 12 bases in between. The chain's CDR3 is CASSFRRAGETQYF. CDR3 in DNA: TGCGCCAGCAGCTTCCGTAGGGCGGGAGAGACCCAGTACTTC. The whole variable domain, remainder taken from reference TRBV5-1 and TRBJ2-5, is KAGVTQTPRYLIKTRGQQVTLSCSPISGHRSVSWYQQTPGQGLQFLFEYFSETQRNKGNFPGRFSGRQFSNSRSEMNVSTLELGDSALYLCASSFRRAGETQYFGPGTRLLVL.

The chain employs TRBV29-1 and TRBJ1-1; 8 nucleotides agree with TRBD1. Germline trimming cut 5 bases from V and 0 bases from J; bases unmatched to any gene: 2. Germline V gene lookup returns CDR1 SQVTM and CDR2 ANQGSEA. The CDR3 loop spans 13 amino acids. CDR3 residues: CSVTGGLNTEAFF. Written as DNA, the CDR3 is TGCAGCGTTACAGGGGGATTGAACACTGAAGCTTTCTTT.

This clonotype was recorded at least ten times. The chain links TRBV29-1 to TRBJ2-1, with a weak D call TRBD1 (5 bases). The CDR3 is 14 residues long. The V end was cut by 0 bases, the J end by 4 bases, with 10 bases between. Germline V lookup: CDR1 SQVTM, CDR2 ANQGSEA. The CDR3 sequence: CSVEDRTSYNEQFF. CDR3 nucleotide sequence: TGCAGCGTTGAAGATCGGACATCGTACAATGAGCAGTTCTTC.

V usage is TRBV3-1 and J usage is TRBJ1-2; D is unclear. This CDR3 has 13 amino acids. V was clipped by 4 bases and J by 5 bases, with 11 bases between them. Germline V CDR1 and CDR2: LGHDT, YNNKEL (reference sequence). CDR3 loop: CASSPLDGYGYTF. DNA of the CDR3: TGTGCCAGCAGCCCCCTGGATGGGTATGGCTACACCTTC.

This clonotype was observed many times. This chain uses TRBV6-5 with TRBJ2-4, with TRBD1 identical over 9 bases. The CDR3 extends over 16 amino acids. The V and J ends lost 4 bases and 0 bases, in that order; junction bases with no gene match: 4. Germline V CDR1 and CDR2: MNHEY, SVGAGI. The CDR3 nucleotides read TGTGCCAGCAGTTCCCTGACAGGGGGAGCCAAAAACATTCAGTACTTC. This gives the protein CASSSLTGGAKNIQYF.

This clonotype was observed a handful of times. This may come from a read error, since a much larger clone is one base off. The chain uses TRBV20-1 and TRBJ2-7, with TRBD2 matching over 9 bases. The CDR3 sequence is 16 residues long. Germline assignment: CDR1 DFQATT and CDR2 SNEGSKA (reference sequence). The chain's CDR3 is CCASPLGASGAYEQYF. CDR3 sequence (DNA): TGCTGTGCTAGTCCCCTGGGGGCTAGCGGGGCCTACGAGCAGTACTTC.

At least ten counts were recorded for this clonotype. The CDR3 is CAISESREIYNEQFF. CDR3 DNA: TGTGCCATCAGTGAGTCACGGGAAATCTACAATGAGCAGTTCTTC. This chain connects TRBV10-3 to TRBJ2-1, with D tentatively TRBD2 (5 bases). Germline CDR1 and CDR2: ENHRY and SYGVKD. Trimming cost V 0 bases and J 3 bases, with 9 bases left between them. The CDR3 runs 15 residues.

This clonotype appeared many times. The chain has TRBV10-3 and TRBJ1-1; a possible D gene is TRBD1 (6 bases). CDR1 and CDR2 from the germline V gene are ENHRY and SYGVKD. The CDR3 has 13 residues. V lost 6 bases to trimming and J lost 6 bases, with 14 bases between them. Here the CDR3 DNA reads TGTGCCATCAGCAAGGGGGGGGCTGCTGAAGCTTTCTTT. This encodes CAISKGGAAEAFF.

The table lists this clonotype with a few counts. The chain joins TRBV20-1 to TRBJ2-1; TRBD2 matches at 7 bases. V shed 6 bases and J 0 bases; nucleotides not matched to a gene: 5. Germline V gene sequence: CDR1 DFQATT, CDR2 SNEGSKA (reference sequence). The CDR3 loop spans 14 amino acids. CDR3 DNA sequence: TGCAGTGCGATACTAGCGACCTCCTACAATGAGCAGTTCTTC. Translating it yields CSAILATSYNEQFF.

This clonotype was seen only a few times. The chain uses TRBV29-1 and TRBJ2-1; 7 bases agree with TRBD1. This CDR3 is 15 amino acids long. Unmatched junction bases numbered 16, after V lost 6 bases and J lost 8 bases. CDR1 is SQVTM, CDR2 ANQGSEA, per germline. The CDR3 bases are TGCAGCGTCCCCAACCCCGGGACAGTGAGCCATGAGCAGTTCTTC. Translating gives CSVPNPGTVSHEQFF.

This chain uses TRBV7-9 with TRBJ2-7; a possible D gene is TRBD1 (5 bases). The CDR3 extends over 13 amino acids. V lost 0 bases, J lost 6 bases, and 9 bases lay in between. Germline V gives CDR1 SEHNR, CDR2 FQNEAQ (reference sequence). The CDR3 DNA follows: TGTGCCAGCAGCTTAGCGACAGCTGGCGAGCAGTACTTC. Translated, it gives CASSLATAGEQYF.

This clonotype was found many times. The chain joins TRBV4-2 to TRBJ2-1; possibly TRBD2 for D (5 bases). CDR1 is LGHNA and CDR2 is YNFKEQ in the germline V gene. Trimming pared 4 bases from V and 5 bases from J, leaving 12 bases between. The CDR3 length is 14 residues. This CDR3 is CASSLVEADNEQFF. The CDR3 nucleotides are TGTGCCAGCAGCCTGGTGGAAGCGGACAATGAGCAGTTCTTC.

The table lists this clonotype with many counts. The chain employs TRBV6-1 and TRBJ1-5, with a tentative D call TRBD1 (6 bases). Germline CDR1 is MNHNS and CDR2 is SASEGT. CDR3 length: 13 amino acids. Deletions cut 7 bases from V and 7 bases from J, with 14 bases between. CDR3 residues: CASNLKGDQPQHF. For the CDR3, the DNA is TGTGCCAGCAATCTAAAGGGGGACCAGCCCCAGCATTTT.

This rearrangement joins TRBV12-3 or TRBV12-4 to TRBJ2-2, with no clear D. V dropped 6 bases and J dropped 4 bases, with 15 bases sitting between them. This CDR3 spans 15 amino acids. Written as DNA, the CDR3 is TGTGCCAGCAGCTCTCCCGGTTCGGGCACCGGGGAGCTGTTTTTT. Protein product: CASSSPGSGTGELFF.

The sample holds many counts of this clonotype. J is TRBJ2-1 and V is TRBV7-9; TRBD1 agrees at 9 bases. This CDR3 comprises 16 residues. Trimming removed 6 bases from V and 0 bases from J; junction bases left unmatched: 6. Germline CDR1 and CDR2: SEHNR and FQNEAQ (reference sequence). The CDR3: CASRSRTGDSYNEQFF. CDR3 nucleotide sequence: TGTGCCAGCAGGAGCCGGACAGGGGACTCCTACAATGAGCAGTTCTTC.

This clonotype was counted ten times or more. The CDR3 DNA is TGTGCCAGCAGTTTAGAGGGCCGGAGCACTGAAGCTTTCTTT. Translation: CASSLEGRSTEAFF. The gene calls are TRBV12-3 or TRBV12-4 and TRBJ1-1; unclear D gene. CDR3 length equals 14 residues. Trimming shortened V by 1 base and J by 4 bases, and 10 bases separated the two germline ends.

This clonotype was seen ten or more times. CDR3 sequence reads: CATSRPASGDTEQFF. CDR3 sequence (DNA): TGTGCCACCAGCAGACCCGCTAGCGGGGACACTGAGCAGTTCTTC. The chain couples TRBV15 to TRBJ2-1; 9 bases fit TRBD2. The V and J ends lost 2 bases and 9 bases, in that order; junction bases with no gene match: 8. CDR1 LNHNV and CDR2 YYDKDF come from the germline V gene (reference sequence). The CDR3 consists of 15 residues.

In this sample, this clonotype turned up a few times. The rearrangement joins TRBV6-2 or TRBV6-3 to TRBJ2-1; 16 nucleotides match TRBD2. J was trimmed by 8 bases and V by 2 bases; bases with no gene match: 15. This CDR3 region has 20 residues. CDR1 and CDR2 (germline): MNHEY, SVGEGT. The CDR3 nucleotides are TGTGCCAGCAGTTACCGGGGACTAGCGGGAGGGCCTTTCATTCGGTATGAGCAGTTCTTC. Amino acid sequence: CASSYRGLAGGPFIRYEQFF.

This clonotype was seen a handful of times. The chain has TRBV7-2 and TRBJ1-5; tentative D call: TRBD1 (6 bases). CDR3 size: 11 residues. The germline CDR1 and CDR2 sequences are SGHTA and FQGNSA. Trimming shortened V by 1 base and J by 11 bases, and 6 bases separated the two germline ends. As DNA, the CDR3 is TGTGCCAGCAGCTTAGGACAGGCCCAGCATTTT. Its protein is CASSLGQAQHF.

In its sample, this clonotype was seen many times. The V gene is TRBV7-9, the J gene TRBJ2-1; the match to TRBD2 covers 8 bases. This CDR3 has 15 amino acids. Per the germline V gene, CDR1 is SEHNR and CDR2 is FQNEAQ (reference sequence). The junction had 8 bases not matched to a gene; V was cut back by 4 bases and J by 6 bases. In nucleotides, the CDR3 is TGTGCCAGCAGCTCCGAGCGGGAGCGGTTCAATGAGCAGTTCTTC. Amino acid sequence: CASSSERERFNEQFF.

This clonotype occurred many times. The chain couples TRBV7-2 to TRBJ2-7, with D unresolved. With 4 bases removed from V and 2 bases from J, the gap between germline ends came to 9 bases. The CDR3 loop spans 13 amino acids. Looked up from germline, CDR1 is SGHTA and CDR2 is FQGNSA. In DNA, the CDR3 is TGTGCCAGCAGCTCAGGCCCTCCCTACGAGCAGTACTTC. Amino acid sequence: CASSSGPPYEQYF.

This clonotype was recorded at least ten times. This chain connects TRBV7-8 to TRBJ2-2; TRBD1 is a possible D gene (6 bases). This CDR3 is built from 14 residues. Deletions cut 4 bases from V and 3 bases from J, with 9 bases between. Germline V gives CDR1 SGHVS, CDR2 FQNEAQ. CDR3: CASSWGQHTGELFF. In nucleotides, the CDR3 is TGTGCCAGCAGCTGGGGACAACACACCGGGGAGCTGTTTTTT.

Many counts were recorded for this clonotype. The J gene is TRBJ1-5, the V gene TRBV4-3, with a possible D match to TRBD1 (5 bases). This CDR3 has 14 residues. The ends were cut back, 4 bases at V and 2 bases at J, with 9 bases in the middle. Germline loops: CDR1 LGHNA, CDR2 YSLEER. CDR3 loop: CASSPGRRNQPQHF. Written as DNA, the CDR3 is TGCGCCAGCAGCCCAGGGAGGCGCAATCAGCCCCAGCATTTT.

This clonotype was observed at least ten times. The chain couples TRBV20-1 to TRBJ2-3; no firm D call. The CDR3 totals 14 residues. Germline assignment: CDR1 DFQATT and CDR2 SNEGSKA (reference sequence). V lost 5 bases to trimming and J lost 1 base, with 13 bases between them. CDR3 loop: CSAQGVSRTDTQYF. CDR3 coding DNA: TGCAGTGCTCAAGGCGTTTCCCGCACAGATACGCAGTATTTT.

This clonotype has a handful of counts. For the CDR3, the DNA is TGTGCCAGCAGCCAAGATCCCCCGAGAGGGGGCGGGGAGCTGTTTTTT. Translating gives CASSQDPPRGGGELFF. The chain employs TRBV4-2 and TRBJ2-2; weak D call: TRBD1 (6 bases). This CDR3 is 16 amino acids long. Germline V lookup: CDR1 LGHNA, CDR2 YNFKEQ. Trimming pared 0 bases from V and 7 bases from J, leaving 15 bases between.

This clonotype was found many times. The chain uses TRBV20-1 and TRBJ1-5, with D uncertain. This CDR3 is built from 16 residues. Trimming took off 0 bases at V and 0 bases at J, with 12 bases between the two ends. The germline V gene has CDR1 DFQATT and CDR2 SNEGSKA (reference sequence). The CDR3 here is CSARDSAFSSNQPQHF. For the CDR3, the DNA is TGCAGTGCTAGAGATTCTGCGTTTAGTAGCAATCAGCCCCAGCATTTT.

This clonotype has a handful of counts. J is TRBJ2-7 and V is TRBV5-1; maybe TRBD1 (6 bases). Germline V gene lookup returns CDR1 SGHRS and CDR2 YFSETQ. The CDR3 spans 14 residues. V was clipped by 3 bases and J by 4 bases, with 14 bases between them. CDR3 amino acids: CASSSDRGAYEQYF. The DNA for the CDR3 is TGCGCCAGCAGCTCGGACAGAGGGGCGTACGAGCAGTACTTC.